Sequencing of this TCR beta chain was carried out in a study of cytomegalovirus exposure and HLA in healthy donors. PCR involved 60 Vbeta and 13 Jbeta primers. TCRdb keeps only in-frame clones here, not all; method: immunoSEQ multiplex PCR. Here the sample spans 150,000 or so clones, 80% being singletons. In regard to this clone: No antigen is known for it.

Study results and limitations: By HLA locus, TCR association rates varied in a later analysis, with DRB1 showing the most and HLA-C the fewest.

Trimming left V 8 bases short and J 2 bases short, with 9 bases between. CDR1 and CDR2 (germline): MGHRA, YSYEKL. The CDR3 covers 12 residues. The specimen was PBMCs. This chain connects TRBV4-1 to TRBJ1-2; no definite D call. The receptor was derived from a man under 40 in good health and CMV-seronegative. The CDR3 nucleotides read TGCGCCAGCGGTACGGGGAACTATGGCTACACCTTC. Protein: CASGTGNYGYTF.